These T cell receptor beta chains were read from a single sample in a study of T cell clonotyping in hematopoietic cell transplantation. Only in-frame clones appear in the TCRdb table, and some are missing; sequencing was by immunoSEQ multiplex PCR. This sample has around 25,000 clones, with approximately 94% found just once. The sample taken for sequencing was peripheral blood mononuclear cells. Receptors originate from a man in his fifties or sixties in good health. Some clones in this sample may be carry-over from other donors' samples. Both conserved end residues are part of each CDR3. D genes are given only for firm matches. Clone size appears in some rows only: once, few, many, or a class for an expanded clone.

j_call clone_size d_call cdr3_length v_call cdr3_aa cdr3_nt
TRBJ2-3 NA NA 16 TRBV19 CASSKSGRGRTDTQYF TGTGCCAGTAGTAAATCTGGGCGGGGGCGCACAGATACGCAGTATTTT
TRBJ1-1 NA NA 15 TRBV6-5 CASSYSFYQNTEAFF TGTGCCAGCAGTTACTCGTTTTACCAGAACACTGAAGCTTTCTTT
TRBJ1-1 NA NA 14 TRBV5-4 CASSLGDGNTEAFF TGTGCCAGCAGCTTGGGAGACGGGAACACTGAAGCTTTCTTT
TRBJ2-2 NA NA 14 TRBV5-6 CASSLAPNTGELFF TGTGCCAGCAGCTTGGCCCCGAACACCGGGGAGCTGTTTTTT
TRBJ1-5 NA TRBD1 16 TRBV10-1 CASSDLGQDSNQPQHF TGCGCCAGCAGTGATCTCGGACAGGATAGCAATCAGCCCCAGCATTTT
TRBJ1-2 NA NA 13 TRBV9 CASSPDRNYGYTF TGTGCCAGCTCACCGGACAGAAACTATGGCTACACCTTC
TRBJ1-6 NA TRBD1 15 TRBV5-1 CASSVGQGGNSPLHF TGCGCCAGCAGCGTGGGACAGGGAGGGAATTCACCCCTCCACTTT
TRBJ1-2 few NA 13 TRBV30 CAWSKRGARGYTF TGTGCCTGGAGTAAAAGAGGGGCGAGAGGCTACACCTTC
TRBJ1-1 NA NA 13 TRBV7-8 CASSRRSNTEAFF TGTGCCAGCAGCCGGCGGTCGAACACTGAAGCTTTCTTT
TRBJ1-1 NA NA 14 TRBV29-1 CSVGEQVVNTEAFF TGCAGCGTTGGAGAACAGGTAGTCAACACTGAAGCTTTCTTT
TRBJ2-3 NA NA 15 TRBV27 CASNQYGGRTDTQYF TGTGCCAGCAACCAGTACGGGGGGCGCACAGATACGCAGTATTTT
TRBJ1-5 once TRBD1 15 TRBV18 CASSPGTAVNPAQHF TGTGCCAGCTCACCAGGGACAGCCGTCAATCCAGCCCAGCATTTT
TRBJ2-3 NA TRBD2 14 TRBV7-3 CASSPSGVADTQYF TGTGCCAGCAGCCCGAGCGGGGTGGCAGATACGCAGTATTTT
TRBJ2-1 NA TRBD2 15 TRBV28 CASSPGVAGFNEQFF TGTGCCAGCAGTCCGGGGGTAGCGGGGTTCAATGAGCAGTTCTTC
TRBJ2-7 NA NA 13 TRBV11-2 CASSSSRSFEQYF TGTGCCAGCAGCTCCTCTAGGAGTTTCGAGCAGTACTTC
TRBJ1-1 NA TRBD1 13 TRBV6-5 CATFDRERGKAFF TGTGCCACCTTCGACAGGGAAAGAGGAAAAGCTTTCTTT
TRBJ2-7 NA TRBD1 16 TRBV7-6 CASSRIDRASSYEQYF TGTGCCAGCAGCCGTATAGACAGGGCGAGCTCCTACGAGCAGTACTTC
TRBJ2-5 NA NA 16 TRBV19 CASRFSLSGNRETQYF TGTGCCAGTAGATTCTCCTTGTCGGGGAATAGAGAGACCCAGTACTTC
TRBJ1-6 NA TRBD1 13 TRBV25-1 CASQGQGASPLHF TGTGCCAGCCAGGGACAGGGGGCTTCACCCCTCCACTTT
TRBJ1-2 NA TRBD1 16 TRBV4-3 CASSHYGQGGGYGYTF TGCGCCAGCAGCCACTACGGACAGGGGGGAGGCTATGGCTACACCTTC
TRBJ1-1 NA NA 15 TRBV2 CASSGGRGMNTEAFF TGTGCCAGCAGTGGGGGCAGGGGCATGAACACTGAAGCTTTCTTT
TRBJ1-5 NA NA 14 TRBV7-8 CASSLDRINQPQHF TGTGCCAGCAGCTTAGACCGGATAAATCAGCCCCAGCATTTT
TRBJ1-1 NA NA 14 TRBV29-1 CGGQVTRLNTEAFF TGCGGTGGCCAGGTGACAAGATTGAACACTGAAGCTTTCTTT
TRBJ1-5 NA NA 14 TRBV10-3 CAISVEYSNQPQHF TGTGCCATCAGTGTGGAGTATAGCAATCAGCCCCAGCATTTT
TRBJ2-7 NA NA 15 TRBV6-1 CASREARQGVYEQYF TGTGCCAGCAGAGAGGCCAGGCAGGGTGTGTACGAGCAGTACTTC
TRBJ1-2 NA NA 18 TRBV7-9 CASSLSVLKEGKSYGYTF TGTGCCAGCAGCTTATCGGTCTTGAAGGAGGGCAAGAGCTATGGCTACACCTTC
TRBJ2-7 NA TRBD1 14 TRBV29-1 CSVESWDRGHEQYF TGCAGCGTTGAAAGTTGGGACAGGGGGCACGAGCAGTACTTC
TRBJ2-7 NA TRBD2 16 TRBV4-1 CASSQVQGLGGYEQYF TGCGCCAGCAGCCAAGTTCAAGGACTAGGAGGGTACGAGCAGTACTTC
TRBJ1-6 NA TRBD1 15 TRBV5-8 CASSWGTGGNSPLHF TGTGCCAGCAGCTGGGGGACAGGGGGAAATTCACCCCTCCACTTT
TRBJ2-3 NA NA 11 TRBV6-1 CASNALDTQYF TGTGCCAGCAATGCCTTGGATACGCAGTATTTT
TRBJ2-7 NA NA 16 TRBV4-1 CASSRAGTRSSYEQYF TGCGCCAGCAGCCGAGCCGGGACTCGTAGCTCCTACGAGCAGTACTTC
TRBJ2-5 NA NA 12 TRBV9 CASSPGWETQYF TGTGCCAGCAGCCCCGGGTGGGAGACCCAGTACTTC
TRBJ1-3 NA TRBD1 16 TRBV19 CASSIGQGKSGNTIYF TGTGCCAGTAGTATCGGACAGGGGAAATCTGGAAACACCATATATTTT
TRBJ2-5 NA NA 14 TRBV7-2 CASSTLPRGETQYF TGTGCCAGCAGCACCCTACCCCGGGGGGAGACCCAGTACTTC
TRBJ2-7 NA NA 13 TRBV6-1 CASNRGGRYEQYF TGTGCCAGCAACCGGGGCGGACGCTACGAGCAGTACTTC
TRBJ1-2 NA NA 14 TRBV7-2 CASSYSGTVYGYTF TGTGCCAGCAGCTATTCCGGGACGGTCTATGGCTACACCTTC
TRBJ2-7 NA NA 12 TRBV15 CATSRDWGSRYF TGTGCCACCAGCAGAGATTGGGGGTCGCGGTACTTC
TRBJ2-3 NA TRBD2 17 TRBV11-3 CASSFGGGPIRTDTQYF TGTGCCAGCAGCTTCGGCGGGGGGCCCATTCGCACAGATACGCAGTATTTT
TRBJ1-5 NA NA 15 TRBV19 CASSISPPGYQPQHF TGTGCCAGTAGTATTTCTCCACCTGGATATCAGCCCCAGCATTTT
TRBJ1-1 NA NA 13 TRBV6-5 CASSGRTNTEAFF TGTGCCAGCAGCGGACGGACGAACACTGAAGCTTTCTTT
TRBJ1-1 NA NA 13 TRBV2 CASSGPSNTEAFF TGTGCCAGCAGTGGACCGTCGAACACTGAAGCTTTCTTT
TRBJ1-3 NA NA 12 TRBV14 CASGRRGNTIYF TGTGCCAGCGGGAGGCGCGGAAACACCATATATTTT
TRBJ2-2 NA NA 13 TRBV5-4 CASSLDVGRELFF TGTGCCAGCAGCTTGGACGTGGGGCGGGAGCTGTTTTTT
TRBJ2-2 NA NA 14 TRBV19 CASSQRPESGELFF TGTGCCAGTAGTCAGCGTCCCGAGTCCGGGGAGCTGTTTTTT
TRBJ1-6 NA TRBD1 12 TRBV6-5 CASRDQGAPLHF TGTGCCAGCAGAGATCAGGGGGCGCCCCTCCACTTT
TRBJ1-4 NA TRBD1 16 TRBV9 CASTHGDRVRGEKLFF TGTGCCAGCACCCACGGGGACAGGGTGAGAGGGGAAAAACTGTTTTTT
TRBJ2-5 NA NA 17 TRBV19 CASSIRPPPYGQETQYF TGTGCCAGTAGTATTCGCCCCCCACCCTATGGCCAAGAGACCCAGTACTTC
TRBJ2-7 NA NA 12 TRBV7-2 CASSSIAVKQYF TGTGCCAGCAGCTCTATAGCGGTTAAGCAGTACTTC
TRBJ1-1 NA NA 14 TRBV5-1 CASSLVPGNTEAFF TGCGCCAGCAGCTTGGTGCCAGGGAACACTGAAGCTTTCTTT
TRBJ1-1 NA NA 13 TRBV5-1 CASSFSGNTEAFF TGCGCCAGCAGCTTTTCAGGGAACACTGAAGCTTTCTTT
TRBJ1-3 NA TRBD1 16 TRBV4-3 CASSQEARGFGNTIYF TGCGCCAGCAGCCAAGAGGCCAGGGGGTTTGGAAACACCATATATTTT
TRBJ1-1 NA NA 14 TRBV6-5 CASSLRAPGLEAFF TGTGCCAGCTCCCTGCGAGCTCCGGGTCTTGAAGCTTTCTTT
TRBJ1-2 once NA 13 TRBV25-1 CASSDGTNYGYIF TGTGCCAGCAGTGATGGAACTAACTATGGCTACATCTTC
TRBJ1-2 NA NA 16 TRBV19 CASSIDRSSGPYGYTF TGTGCCAGTAGTATTGACAGGAGCTCGGGCCCCTATGGCTACACCTTC
TRBJ2-5 NA TRBD2 15 TRBV11-2 CASSPSGGVQETQYF TGTGCCAGCAGTCCTAGCGGGGGGGTCCAAGAGACCCAGTACTTC
TRBJ2-7 NA NA 17 TRBV23-1 CASSQGLTVTFSYEQYF TGCGCCAGCAGTCAAGGCTTGACTGTAACTTTCTCCTACGAGCAGTACTTC